This record concerns one T cell receptor beta chain sequence. What it binds is not known. TCRdb's table, derived via immunoSEQ multiplex PCR, lists solely in-frame clones and lacks some. The sample records roughly 68,000 clones, 70% to 85% being singletons. Isolating CD4+ T cells followed about 10 days of culture. Germline V gene lookup returns CDR1 LGHDT and CDR2 YNNKEL (reference sequence). CDR3 length: 19 residues. V was shortened by 4 bases and J by 1 base, with 24 bases between the two germline ends. This sample is drawn from a study of vaccination effects on CD4 cells after COVID-19. Turning to the study itself: A couple of convalescent patients gave samples 16 days and one week before vaccination.

Study-level findings and limits: The authors studied few convalescent patients and collected no early post-infection timepoints. Spike-reactive clones present post-vaccine in convalescents were predominantly new vaccine-induced clones. Pronounced clonal contraction occurred in clones induced by infection and by vaccine late after vaccination.

The source is a human donor who had a prior SARS-CoV-2 infection. This sequence joins TRBV3-1 (or the pseudogene TRBV3-2) and TRBJ2-3; D possibly uses TRBD1 or TRBD2 (5 bases each). The specimen comprised CD4+ T cells from PBMCs cultured without peptide, sampled before COVID-19 vaccination. The CDR3 DNA sequence: TGTGCCAGCAGCCTCTACCCTCTTGTATTGTCGGGACGCACAGATACGCAGTATTTT. Protein sequence: CASSLYPLVLSGRTDTQYF.